The 9 T cell receptor beta chains in this list originate from one sample, sequenced in a study of Ad26.COV2.S vaccination and SARS-CoV-2 variants. Treatment in this sample: around 19 received Ad26.COV2.S at low or high dose, single or two shots; 5 received placebo; per-sample allocation not given. The samples were gathered on day 63 after the first injection of vaccine or placebo. Repertoires were generated with immunoSEQ multiplex PCR, while TCRdb's copy carries only in-frame clones and drops some. The table records 450,000 to 550,000 clones, 80% to 90% of them present only once. The material was peripheral blood, obtained in a trial of Ad26.COV2.S vaccine versus placebo. Receptor source: a person aged 18-65 years who received the Ad26.COV2.S COVID-19 vaccine or a placebo.

This chain joins TRBV19 and TRBJ1-5; TRBD1 might be the D (6 bases). The CDR3 runs to 14 residues. V shed 5 bases and J shed 3 bases, with 11 bases lying between them. Germline loops: CDR1 LNHDA, CDR2 SQIVND (reference sequence). The chain's CDR3 is CASSPGTPNQPQHF. The CDR3 coding sequence is TGTGCCAGTAGTCCAGGGACACCCAATCAGCCCCAGCATTTT.

This CDR3 is CASSLEAGSSYNEQFF. CDR3 in DNA: TGTGCCAGCAGTTTAGAGGCAGGGAGCTCCTACAATGAGCAGTTCTTC. V is TRBV27 and J is TRBJ2-1; D is possibly TRBD1 or TRBD2 (5 bases each). V gave up 2 bases and J gave up 0 bases, with 11 bases separating them. The CDR3 covers 16 residues. Germline CDR1 and CDR2: MNHEY and SMNVEV (reference sequence).

This sequence joins TRBV2 and TRBJ1-1; D is uncertain. The germline V gene encodes CDR1 SNHLY and CDR2 FYNNEI. The CDR3 extends over 11 amino acids. V lost 3 bases and J 4 bases, leaving 3 bases between the germline ends. CDR3 DNA: TGTGCCAGCAGTGACCGCACTGAAGCTTTCTTT. Residues: CASSDRTEAFF.

V usage is TRBV28 and J usage is TRBJ2-3; TRBD1 matches at 8 bases. This CDR3 is built from 14 residues. The germline gives CDR1 MDHEN, CDR2 SYDVKM. V trimming: 4 bases; J trimming: 0 bases; junction bases outside the gene matches: 0. In nucleotides, the CDR3 is TGTGCCAGCAGTTCAGGGGGCAGCACAGATACGCAGTATTTT. It specifies CASSSGGSTDTQYF.

This clone was seen once. The chain employs TRBV28 and TRBJ1-6; D is perhaps TRBD1 (5 bases). From germline, CDR1 is MDHEN and CDR2 SYDVKM. The CDR3 is 13 residues long. Trimming took 6 bases from V and 3 from J, leaving 6 bases between them. CDR3 protein: CASRTVYNSPLHF. In DNA, the CDR3 is TGTGCCAGCAGGACAGTCTATAATTCACCCCTCCACTTT.

This sequence joins TRBV29-1 and TRBJ1-6, with D unclear. The CDR3 is 15 residues long. Germline V lookup: CDR1 SQVTM, CDR2 ANQGSEA. V shed 3 bases and J shed 1 base, with 10 bases lying between them. CDR3 amino acids: CSVEGWGSYNSPLHF. The CDR3 nucleotides are TGCAGCGTTGAGGGATGGGGATCCTATAATTCACCCCTCCACTTT.

The CDR3 spells CASSGGDTPNSPLHF. The CDR3 nucleotides are TGTGCCAGCAGTGGCGGGGACACTCCGAATTCACCCCTCCACTTT. The chain uses TRBV28 and TRBJ1-6; possible D gene TRBD1, 6 bases. Germline CDR1 is MDHEN and CDR2 is SYDVKM. The CDR3 loop spans 15 amino acids. Deletions cut 5 bases from V and 7 bases from J, with 15 bases between.

The table lists this clone with a few counts. V usage is TRBV9 and J usage is TRBJ1-2; unclear D gene. The CDR3 length is 14 residues. Looked up from germline, CDR1 is SGDLS and CDR2 is YYNGEE. V was pared by 0 bases and J by 4 bases, with 10 bases between. CDR3 in DNA: TGTGCCAGCAGCGTAGGCGGGAATCTCTATGGCTACACCTTC. Protein: CASSVGGNLYGYTF.

The J gene is TRBJ1-4, the V gene TRBV4-2; possibly TRBD1 for D (5 bases). There are 15 residues in the CDR3. V lost 3 bases to trimming and J lost 7 bases, with 15 bases between them. Germline V gene data show CDR1 as LGHNA and CDR2 as YNFKEQ. CDR3 residues: CASSQGRVFVEKLFF. The CDR3 DNA follows: TGTGCCAGCAGCCAGGGCAGGGTATTCGTTGAAAAACTGTTTTTT.